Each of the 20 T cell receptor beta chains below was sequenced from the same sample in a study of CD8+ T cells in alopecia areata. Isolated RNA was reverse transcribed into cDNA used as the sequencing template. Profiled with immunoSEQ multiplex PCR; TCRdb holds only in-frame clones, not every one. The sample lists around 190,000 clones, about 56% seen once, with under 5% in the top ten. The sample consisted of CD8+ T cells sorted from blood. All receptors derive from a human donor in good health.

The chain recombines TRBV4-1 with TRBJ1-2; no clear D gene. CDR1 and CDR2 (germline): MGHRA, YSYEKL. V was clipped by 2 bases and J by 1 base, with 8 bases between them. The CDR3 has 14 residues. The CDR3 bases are TGCGCCAGCAGCCAATCGCCGAATAACTATGGCTACACCTTC. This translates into CASSQSPNNYGYTF.

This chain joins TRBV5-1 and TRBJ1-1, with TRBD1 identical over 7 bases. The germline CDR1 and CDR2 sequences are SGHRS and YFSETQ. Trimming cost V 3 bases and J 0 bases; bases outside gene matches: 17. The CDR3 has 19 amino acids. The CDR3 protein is CASSWEYRGEAGLNTEAFF. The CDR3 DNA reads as TGCGCCAGCAGCTGGGAATACAGGGGAGAGGCGGGGTTGAACACTGAAGCTTTCTTT.

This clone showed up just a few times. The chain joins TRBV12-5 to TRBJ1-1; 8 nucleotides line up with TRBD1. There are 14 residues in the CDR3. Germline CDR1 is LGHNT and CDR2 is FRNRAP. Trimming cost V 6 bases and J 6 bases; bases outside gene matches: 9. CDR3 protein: CASGPTGGHAEAFF. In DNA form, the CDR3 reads TGTGCTAGTGGACCAACAGGGGGTCACGCTGAAGCTTTCTTT.

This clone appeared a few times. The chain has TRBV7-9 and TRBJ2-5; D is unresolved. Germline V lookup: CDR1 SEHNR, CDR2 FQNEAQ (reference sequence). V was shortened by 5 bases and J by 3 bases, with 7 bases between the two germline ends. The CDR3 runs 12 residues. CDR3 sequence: CASSPTEETQYF. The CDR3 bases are TGTGCCAGCAGCCCGACTGAAGAGACCCAGTACTTC.

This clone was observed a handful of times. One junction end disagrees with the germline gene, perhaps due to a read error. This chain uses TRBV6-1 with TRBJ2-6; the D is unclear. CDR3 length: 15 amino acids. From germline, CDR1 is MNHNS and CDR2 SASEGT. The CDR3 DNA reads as TGTGCCATCAGTGAGTCCAACTCTGGGGCCAACGTCCTGACTTTC. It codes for CAISESNSGANVLTF.

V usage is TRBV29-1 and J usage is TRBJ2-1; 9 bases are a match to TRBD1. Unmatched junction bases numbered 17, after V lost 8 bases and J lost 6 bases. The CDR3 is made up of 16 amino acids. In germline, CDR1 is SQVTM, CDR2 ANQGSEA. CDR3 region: CSTLRSGTGYTNEQFF. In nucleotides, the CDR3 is TGCAGCACTTTAAGAAGCGGGACAGGGTACACCAATGAGCAGTTCTTC.

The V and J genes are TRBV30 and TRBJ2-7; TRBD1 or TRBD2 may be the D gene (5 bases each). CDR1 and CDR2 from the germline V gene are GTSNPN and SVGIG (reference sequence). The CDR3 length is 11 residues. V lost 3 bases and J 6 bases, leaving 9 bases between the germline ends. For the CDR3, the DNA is TGTGCCTGGAGACAGGAGGTCGAGCAGTACTTC. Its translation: CAWRQEVEQYF.

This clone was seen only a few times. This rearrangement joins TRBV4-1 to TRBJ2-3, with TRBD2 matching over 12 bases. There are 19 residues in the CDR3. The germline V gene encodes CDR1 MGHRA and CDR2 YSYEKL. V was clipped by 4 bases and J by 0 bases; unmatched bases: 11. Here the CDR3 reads CASSRLGTSGGTSTDTQYF. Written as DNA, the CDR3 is TGCGCCAGCAGCCGCTTGGGAACTAGCGGGGGGACGAGCACAGATACGCAGTATTTT.

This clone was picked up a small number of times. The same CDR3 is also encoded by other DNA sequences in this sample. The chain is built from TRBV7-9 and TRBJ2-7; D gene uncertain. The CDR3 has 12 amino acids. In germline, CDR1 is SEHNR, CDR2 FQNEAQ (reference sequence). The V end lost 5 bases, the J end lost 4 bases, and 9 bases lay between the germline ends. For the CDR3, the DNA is TGTGCCAGCAGCCCCCGCGGATACGAGCAGTACTTC. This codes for CASSPRGYEQYF.

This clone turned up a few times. CDR3 loop: CASSLEPGAAQETQYF. CDR3 nucleotides: TGTGCCAGCAGCTTAGAACCAGGGGCAGCCCAAGAGACCCAGTACTTC. The chain uses TRBV9 and TRBJ2-5; TRBD1 might be the D (6 bases). This CDR3 is 16 amino acids long. V was shortened by 4 bases and J by 1 base, with 17 bases between the two germline ends. In germline, CDR1 is SGDLS, CDR2 YYNGEE.

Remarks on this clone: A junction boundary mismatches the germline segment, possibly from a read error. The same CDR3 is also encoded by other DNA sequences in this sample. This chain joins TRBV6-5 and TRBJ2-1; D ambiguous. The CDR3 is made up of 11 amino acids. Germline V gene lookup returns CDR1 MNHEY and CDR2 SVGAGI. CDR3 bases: TGTGCCAGCAGTTCCTCCAATGAGCAGTTCTTC. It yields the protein CASSSSNEQFF.

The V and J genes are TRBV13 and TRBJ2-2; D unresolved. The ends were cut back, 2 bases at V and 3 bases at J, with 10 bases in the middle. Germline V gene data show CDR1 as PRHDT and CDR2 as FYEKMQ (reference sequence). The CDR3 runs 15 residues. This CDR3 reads CASSLFSAYTGELFF. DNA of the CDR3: TGTGCCAGCAGCTTATTTTCGGCTTACACCGGGGAGCTGTTTTTT.

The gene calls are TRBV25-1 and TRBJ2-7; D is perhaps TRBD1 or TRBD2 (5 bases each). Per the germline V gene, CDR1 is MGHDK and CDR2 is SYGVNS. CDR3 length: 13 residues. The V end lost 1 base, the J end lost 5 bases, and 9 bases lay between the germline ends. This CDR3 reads CASSEWGFHEQYF. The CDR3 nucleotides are TGTGCCAGCAGTGAATGGGGGTTCCACGAGCAGTACTTC.

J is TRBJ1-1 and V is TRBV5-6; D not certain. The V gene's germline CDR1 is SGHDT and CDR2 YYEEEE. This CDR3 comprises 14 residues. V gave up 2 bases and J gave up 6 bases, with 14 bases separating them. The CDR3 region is CASSFGRPFAEAFF. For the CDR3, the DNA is TGTGCCAGCAGCTTCGGCAGGCCCTTCGCTGAAGCTTTCTTT. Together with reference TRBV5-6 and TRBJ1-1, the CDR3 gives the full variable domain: DAGVTQSPTHLIKTRGQQVTLRCSPKSGHDTVSWYQQALGQGPQFIFQYYEEEERQRGNFPDRFSGHQFPNYSSELNVNALLLGDSALYLCASSFGRPFAEAFFGQGTRLTVV.

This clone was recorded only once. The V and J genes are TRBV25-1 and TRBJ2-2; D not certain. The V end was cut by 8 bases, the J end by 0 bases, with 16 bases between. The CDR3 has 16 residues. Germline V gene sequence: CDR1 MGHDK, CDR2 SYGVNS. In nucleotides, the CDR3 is TGTGCCAGCTCCGTATTGACTCCAGCGAACACCGGGGAGCTGTTTTTT. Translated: CASSVLTPANTGELFF. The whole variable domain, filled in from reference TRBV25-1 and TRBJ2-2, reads EADIYQTPRYLVIGTGKKITLECSQTMGHDKMYWYQQDPGMELHLIHYSYGVNSTEKGDLSSESTVSRIRTEHFPLTLESARPSHTSQYLCASSVLTPANTGELFFGEGSRLTVL.

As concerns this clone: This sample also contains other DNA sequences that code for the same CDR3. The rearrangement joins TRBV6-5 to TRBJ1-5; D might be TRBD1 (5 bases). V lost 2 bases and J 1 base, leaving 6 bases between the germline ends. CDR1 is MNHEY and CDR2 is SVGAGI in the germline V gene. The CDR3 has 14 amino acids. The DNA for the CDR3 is TGTGCCAGCAGTTACGGGGGGAGCAATCAGCCCCAGCATTTT. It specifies CASSYGGSNQPQHF.

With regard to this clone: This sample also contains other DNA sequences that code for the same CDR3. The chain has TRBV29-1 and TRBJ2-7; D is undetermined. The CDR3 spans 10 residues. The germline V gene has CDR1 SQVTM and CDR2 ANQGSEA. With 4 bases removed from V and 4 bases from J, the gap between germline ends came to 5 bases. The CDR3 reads CSVGAYEQYF. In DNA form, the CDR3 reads TGCAGCGTTGGGGCATACGAGCAGTACTTC.

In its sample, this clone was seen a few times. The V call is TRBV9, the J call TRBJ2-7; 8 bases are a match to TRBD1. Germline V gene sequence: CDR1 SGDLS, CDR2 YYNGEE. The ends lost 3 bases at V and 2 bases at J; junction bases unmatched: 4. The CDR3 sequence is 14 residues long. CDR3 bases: TGTGCCAGCAGCGAGACAGGGGCCCCCTACGAGCAGTACTTC. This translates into CASSETGAPYEQYF. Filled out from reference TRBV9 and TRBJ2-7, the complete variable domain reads DSGVTQTPKHLITATGQRVTLRCSPRSGDLSVYWYQQSLDQGLQFLIQYYNGEERAKGNILERFSAQQFPDLHSELNLSSLELGDSALYFCASSETGAPYEQYFGPGTRLTVT.

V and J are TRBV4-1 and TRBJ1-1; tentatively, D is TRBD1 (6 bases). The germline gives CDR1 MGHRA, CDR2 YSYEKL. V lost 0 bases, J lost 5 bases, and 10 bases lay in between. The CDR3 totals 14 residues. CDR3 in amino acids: CASSQEAGTTEAFF. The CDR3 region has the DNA TGCGCCAGCAGCCAAGAAGCAGGGACAACTGAAGCTTTCTTT.

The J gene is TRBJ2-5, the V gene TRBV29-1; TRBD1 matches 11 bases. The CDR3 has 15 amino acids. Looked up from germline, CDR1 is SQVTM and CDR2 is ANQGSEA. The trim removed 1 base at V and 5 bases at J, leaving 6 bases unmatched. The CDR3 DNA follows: TGCAGCGTTGAAGGGGGACAGGGGGGAATGGAGACCCAGTACTTC. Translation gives CSVEGGQGGMETQYF.